The sequence of this TCR beta chain was determined in a study of shared clonotypes between healthy human individuals. Study in general: Each donor contributed plates that comprised three CD4 naive, three CD4 memory, two CD8 naive and one CD8 memory.

The authors divided CD4+ cells into CD45RA+ naive and CD45RA-negative memory subsets. Using about 190 ng DNA, some 30,000 T cell genomes, the sorted-subset replicate PCRs were run. Method: immunoSEQ multiplex PCR; TCRdb's copy keeps in-frame clones and lacks some. The sample lists about 1.1 million clones; approximately 80% were seen once. The receptor's source is a man younger than 30 in good health. Some clones in this sample may be carry-over from other donors' samples. Sequencing input: memory CD4+ T cells from PBMCs. Subset of the sample: CD45RA-negative fraction.

CDR3 DNA: TGTGCCAGTACCAACAGACGATCTCTCGGGGCCAACGTCCTGACTTTC. It codes for CASTNRRSLGANVLTF. The V and J genes are TRBV19 and TRBJ2-6; D not resolved. The V gene lost 7 bases and the J gene lost 4 bases, with 17 bases spanning the gap. The CDR3 is made up of 16 amino acids. Germline loops: CDR1 LNHDA, CDR2 SQIVND (reference sequence). The full variable domain, with the rest looked up from reference TRBV19 and TRBJ2-6, is DGGITQSPKYLFRKEGQNVTLSCEQNLNHDAMYWYRQDPGQGLRLIYYSQIVNDFQKGDIAEGYSVSREKKESFPLTVTSAQKNPTAFYLCASTNRRSLGANVLTFGAGSRLTVL.